The 16 T cell receptor beta chains listed next were all sequenced from one sample in a study of blood T cell repertoires in COVID-19. The table came from immunoSEQ multiplex PCR; TCRdb's copy has only in-frame clones and leaves some out. Of approximately 50,000 clones in the sample, around 90% were seen once. Material for sequencing was peripheral blood. These receptor sequences come from a human donor in a cohort sampled during active COVID-19.

The chain couples TRBV9 to TRBJ2-5; 7 bases are a match to TRBD1. The length of the CDR3 is 15 residues. Germline V lookup: CDR1 SGDLS, CDR2 YYNGEE. The J segment lost 3 bases and the V segment lost 5 bases, leaving 10 bases of the junction unmatched. Here the CDR3 DNA reads TGTGCCAGCAGTCGGGACAGCCTAAAGAAAGAGACCCAGTACTTC. Protein sequence: CASSRDSLKKETQYF.

This clone is a singleton in its sample. The chain uses TRBV20-1 and TRBJ1-2, with 7 bases aligning to TRBD1. The CDR3 has 14 residues. Germline V gene lookup returns CDR1 DFQATT and CDR2 SNEGSKA (reference sequence). V lost 3 bases to trimming and J lost 5 bases; unmatched junction nucleotides: 9. CDR3: CSASRDRETYGYTF. For the CDR3, the DNA is TGCAGTGCTAGTAGGGACAGAGAAACTTATGGCTACACCTTC.

This clone was detected once. V gene TRBV15 combines with J gene TRBJ1-1; D ambiguous. The V end lost 4 bases, the J end lost 1 base, and 7 bases lay between the germline ends. There are 13 residues in the CDR3. Germline V CDR1 and CDR2: LNHNV, YYDKDF (reference sequence). The CDR3 region has the DNA TGTGCCACCAGCATACAGAGGAACACTGAAGCTTTCTTT. This translates into CATSIQRNTEAFF. Variable domain in full (rest from reference TRBV15 and TRBJ1-1): DAMVIQNPRYQVTQFGKPVTLSCSQTLNHNVMYWYQQKSSQAPKLLFHYYDKDFNNEADTPDNFQSRRPNTSFCFLDIRSPGLGDTAMYLCATSIQRNTEAFFGQGTRLTVV.

Concerning this clone itself: The same CDR3 is also encoded by other DNA sequences in this sample. The rearrangement links TRBV5-4 to TRBJ2-5; D perhaps matches TRBD2 (5 bases). This CDR3 is built from 14 residues. The V end lost 0 bases, the J end lost 5 bases, and 11 bases lay between the germline ends. Looked up from germline, CDR1 is SGHNT and CDR2 is YYREEE (reference sequence). The CDR3 region has the DNA TGTGCCAGCAGCTTGGGAGGGCGCGGTGAGACCCAGTACTTC. Protein product: CASSLGGRGETQYF.

This clone appeared a single time. The chain links TRBV6-6 to TRBJ2-7; tentatively, D is TRBD1 (5 bases). The CDR3 runs to 13 residues. Germline V gives CDR1 MNHNY, CDR2 SVGAGI (reference sequence). Deletions cut 3 bases from V and 7 bases from J, with 13 bases between. CDR3: CASSYDSSREQYV. The DNA of the CDR3 is TGTGCCAGCAGTTATGACAGTTCGAGGGAGCAGTACGTC.

This chain uses TRBV11-3 with TRBJ1-1, with 7 bases fitting TRBD1. The junction had 10 bases not matched to a gene; V was cut back by 5 bases and J by 10 bases. Germline V gives CDR1 SGHNT, CDR2 YENEEA. This CDR3 is 13 amino acids long. The CDR3 region is CASSGQGGAGAFF. The CDR3 coding sequence is TGTGCCAGCAGCGGACAAGGGGGCGCTGGAGCTTTCTTT.

The J gene is TRBJ2-5, the V gene TRBV5-1; D perhaps matches TRBD1 (6 bases). CDR3 size: 16 residues. Germline-derived CDR1 and CDR2 are SGHRS and YFSETQ. Between the trimmed V and J ends, which lost 4 bases and 5 bases, there was a span of 21 bases. The CDR3 spells CASSLQSTGISETQYF. The CDR3, as DNA: TGCGCCAGCAGCCTCCAATCAACAGGGATAAGTGAGACCCAGTACTTC. The full variable domain, with the rest looked up from reference TRBV5-1 and TRBJ2-5, is KAGVTQTPRYLIKTRGQQVTLSCSPISGHRSVSWYQQTPGQGLQFLFEYFSETQRNKGNFPGRFSGRQFSNSRSEMNVSTLELGDSALYLCASSLQSTGISETQYFGPGTRLLVL.

This rearrangement joins TRBV27 to TRBJ1-4; perhaps TRBD1 as D (5 bases). Deletions cut 3 bases from V and 4 bases from J, with 12 bases between. CDR1 and CDR2 (germline): MNHEY, SMNVEV (reference sequence). CDR3 length: 15 residues. CDR3 sequence: CASSFAGRGNEKLFF. In nucleotides, the CDR3 is TGTGCCAGCAGTTTTGCGGGGCGAGGTAATGAAAAACTGTTTTTT.

CDR3 nucleotide sequence: TGTGCCATCAGTGAAGGACAGGGGACTCAGCCCCAGCATTTT. This sequence encodes CAISEGQGTQPQHF. The chain joins TRBV10-3 to TRBJ1-5; 9 bases agree with TRBD1. This CDR3 has 14 amino acids. Germline V gene data show CDR1 as ENHRY and CDR2 as SYGVKD. Germline trimming cut 3 bases from V and 6 bases from J; bases unmatched to any gene: 3.

V usage is TRBV3-1 (or the pseudogene TRBV3-2) and J usage is TRBJ2-7; tentative D call: TRBD2 (6 bases). V lost 5 bases and J lost 6, with 8 bases in between. There are 11 residues in the CDR3. Per germline, CDR1 LGHDT and CDR2 YNNKEL (reference sequence). Here the CDR3 DNA reads TGTGCCAGCAGCAAGCGGGCCGAGCAGTACTTC. Translating gives CASSKRAEQYF.

This clone was picked up a small number of times. CDR3 residues: CASSSTDTVYEQYF. CDR3 sequence (DNA): TGTGCCAGCAGTTCCACGGACACGGTCTACGAGCAGTACTTC. This chain connects TRBV6-6 to TRBJ2-7, with D perhaps TRBD1 (5 bases). The germline V gene encodes CDR1 MNHNY and CDR2 SVGAGI (reference sequence). V was trimmed by 4 bases and J by 3 bases, leaving 13 bases between them. The CDR3 extends over 14 amino acids.

J is TRBJ1-2 and V is TRBV19, with 10 nucleotides matching TRBD1. The V and J ends lost 10 bases and 3 bases, in that order; junction bases with no gene match: 11. The germline gives CDR1 LNHDA, CDR2 SQIVND (reference sequence). The CDR3 has 15 residues. This CDR3 reads CATQTGGAGYYGYTF. DNA of the CDR3: TGTGCCACACAGACAGGGGGCGCGGGGTACTATGGCTACACCTTC.

V is TRBV12-1 and J is TRBJ1-5; the table's TRBD1 call for D was not verified on the DNA. TRBV12-1 is labeled a pseudogene. The CDR3 extends over 16 amino acids. The CDR3 reads CATAYNRGRANQPQHF. The CDR3 DNA follows: TGTGCCACCGCCTATAACAGGGGGCGGGCCAATCAGCCCCAGCATTTT.

This chain connects TRBV25-1 to TRBJ1-6, with 10 positions matching TRBD1. This CDR3 region has 15 residues. The V segment lost 2 bases and the J segment 8 bases; nucleotides outside the gene matches: 3. Germline V gene data show CDR1 as MGHDK and CDR2 as SYGVNS. CDR3 residues: CASSEGGTGDSPLHF. DNA for the CDR3: TGTGCCAGCAGTGAAGGGGGGACAGGGGATTCACCCCTCCACTTT.

As for this clone: Distinct nucleotide sequences in the sample also encode this CDR3. This chain links TRBV28 with TRBJ2-6, with 8 bases fitting TRBD1. Germline V CDR1 and CDR2: MDHEN, SYDVKM. The CDR3 consists of 15 residues. After removal of 4 bases from V and 2 bases from J, the junction contained 1 base not matched to a gene. The CDR3 DNA sequence: TGTGCCAGCAGTTCACAGGGGGCTGGGGCCAACGTCCTGACTTTC. Protein product: CASSSQGAGANVLTF.

This chain joins TRBV11-3 and TRBJ1-1, with 9 bases identical to TRBD1. The V and J ends lost 5 bases and 2 bases, in that order; junction bases with no gene match: 3. The CDR3 loop spans 14 amino acids. CDR1 is SGHNT, CDR2 YENEEA, per germline. The CDR3 loop reads CASSPGQGNTEAFF. The CDR3 bases are TGTGCCAGCAGCCCGGGACAGGGTAACACTGAAGCTTTCTTT.